This TCR beta chain originates from a study of OX40 agonist ivuxolimab in advanced cancers. The CDR3 has 13 amino acids. From germline, CDR1 is MNHEY and CDR2 SMNVEV (reference sequence). The trim removed 3 bases at V and 3 bases at J, leaving 1 base unmatched. This clone was seen a single time. The target antigen is unknown. Generated by immunoSEQ multiplex PCR, the TCRdb table keeps only in-frame clones and is missing some. The sample lists tens of thousands of clones; about 90% were seen once. Sampling times: baseline, cycle 4 day 1, cycle 7 day 1. Notes on the study in general: Clonal expansion was seen in CD4+ and CD8+ blood T cells by week 6 at 0.1 to 3.0 mg/kg. Among T cells, CD8+ cells averaged more expanded clones than CD4+ cells.

J is TRBJ2-7 and V is TRBV27, with 8 bases fitting TRBD1. This specimen consisted of CD4+ or CD8+ T cells sorted from blood, obtained in a trial of the OX40 agonist ivuxolimab. This receptor was identified in an adult with an advanced solid tumor such as melanoma, head and neck, liver or kidney cancer. The CDR3, as DNA: TGTGCCAGCAGTTTCGACAGGGGCTACGAGCAGTACTTC. This translates into CASSFDRGYEQYF.